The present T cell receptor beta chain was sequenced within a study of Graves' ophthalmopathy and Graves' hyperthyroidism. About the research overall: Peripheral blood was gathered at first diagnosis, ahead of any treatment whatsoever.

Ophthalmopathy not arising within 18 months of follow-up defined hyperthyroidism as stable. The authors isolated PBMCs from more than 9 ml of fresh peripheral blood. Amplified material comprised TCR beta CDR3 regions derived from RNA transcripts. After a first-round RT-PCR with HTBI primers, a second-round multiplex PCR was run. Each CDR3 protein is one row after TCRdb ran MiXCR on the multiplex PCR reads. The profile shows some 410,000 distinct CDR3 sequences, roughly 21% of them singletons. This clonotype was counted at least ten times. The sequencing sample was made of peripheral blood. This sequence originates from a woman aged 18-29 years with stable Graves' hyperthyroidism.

The CDR3 nucleotides are TGTGCCAGTAGTCCCTGGACAGCGGAGGAGACCCAGTACTTC. Translated, it gives CASSPWTAEETQYF. The gene calls are TRBV19 and TRBJ2-5; D perhaps matches TRBD1 (6 bases). Germline CDR1 and CDR2: LNHDA and SQIVND (reference sequence). The CDR3 has 14 amino acids. The V gene lost 5 bases and the J gene lost 5 bases, with 15 bases spanning the gap.